Following are 29 T cell receptor beta chains from one sample sequenced in a study of response to subunit inactivated influenza vaccine. TCRdb called the RT-PCR reads again in MiXCR, with one record for every CDR3 protein. The table records 550,000 to 800,000 distinct CDR3 sequences, 14% of them present only once. Sample: PBMCs from blood, taken 14 to 15 days before vaccination. Receptors were obtained from a man aged 45-65 years who received an inactivated influenza vaccine.

This clonotype was counted only a few times. The genes are TRBV15 and TRBJ2-7; TRBD1 matches at 10 bases. The CDR3 is made up of 14 amino acids. The V segment lost 4 bases and the J segment 5 bases; nucleotides outside the gene matches: 5. CDR1 and CDR2 (germline): LNHNV, YYDKDF (reference sequence). In DNA, the CDR3 is TGTGCCACCAGCATCCGGGGACAGGGGAACGAGCAGTACTTC. As protein: CATSIRGQGNEQYF.

This clonotype was counted only a few times. CDR3 amino acids: CASGRITGELFF. CDR3 bases: TGTGCCTCGGGGCGGATCACCGGGGAGCTGTTTTTT. This chain links TRBV6-1 with TRBJ2-2; D may match TRBD1 or TRBD2 (5 bases each). CDR1 and CDR2 (germline): MNHNS, SASEGT. Trimming took off 11 bases at V and 4 bases at J, with 11 bases between the two ends. This CDR3 spans 12 amino acids.

This clonotype was seen a few times. The CDR3 is CASSEVGDPYEQYF. CDR3 coding DNA: TGTGCCAGCAGTGAAGTTGGGGACCCCTACGAGCAGTACTTC. This chain connects TRBV6-1 to TRBJ2-7; either TRBD1 or TRBD2 may supply D (5 bases each). The CDR3 covers 14 residues. Looked up from germline, CDR1 is MNHNS and CDR2 is SASEGT. The ends were cut back, 1 base at V and 2 bases at J, with 9 bases in the middle.

This clonotype was found a few times. CDR3 region: CASSTHNGGGYTF. In DNA form, the CDR3 reads TGTGCCAGCAGTACCCACAACGGTGGGGGCTACACCTTC. The gene calls are TRBV28 and TRBJ1-2, with unresolved D. Trimming shortened V by 5 bases and J by 8 bases, and 15 bases separated the two germline ends. CDR3 length: 13 amino acids. CDR1 is MDHEN and CDR2 is SYDVKM in the germline V gene.

This clonotype was detected ten times or more. The chain combines TRBV4-1 with TRBJ1-1; possible D gene TRBD1, 6 bases. Germline CDR1 and CDR2: MGHRA and YSYEKL. The CDR3 is 14 residues long. Trimming took off 6 bases at V and 5 bases at J, with 16 bases between the two ends. The CDR3 DNA sequence: TGCGCCAGCAGAGTTACGGGACACCTGACTGAAGCTTTCTTT. Translation: CASRVTGHLTEAFF.

The rearrangement joins TRBV5-1 to TRBJ2-3; TRBD2 might be the D (5 bases). The CDR3 is made up of 14 amino acids. Trimming took off 2 bases at V and 6 bases at J, with 13 bases between the two ends. Per germline, CDR1 SGHRS and CDR2 YFSETQ. For the CDR3, the DNA is TGCGCCAGCAGCTTAGAGGGCGTCGGCGATACGCAGTATTTT. Amino acids: CASSLEGVGDTQYF.

The table lists this clonotype with many counts. V and J are TRBV20-1 and TRBJ1-1; no reliable D call. The CDR3 loop spans 13 amino acids. Germline loops: CDR1 DFQATT, CDR2 SNEGSKA (reference sequence). V shed 3 bases and J shed 2 bases, with 10 bases lying between them. CDR3 region: CSASPGINTEAFF. The CDR3 DNA reads TGCAGTGCTAGTCCGGGGATTAACACTGAAGCTTTCTTT.

This clonotype came up a few times. The V call is TRBV3-1, the J call TRBJ1-2, with TRBD1 as a possible D gene (6 bases). V dropped 3 bases and J dropped 7 bases, with 12 bases sitting between them. The CDR3 is 13 residues long. Germline CDR1 is LGHDT and CDR2 is YNNKEL (reference sequence). The CDR3 sequence: CASSQGGRAGYTF. CDR3 coding DNA: TGTGCCAGCAGCCAGGGGGGGCGAGCTGGCTACACCTTC.

This clonotype was detected a few times. The rearrangement joins TRBV11-2 to TRBJ2-7; D uncertain. Per the germline V gene, CDR1 is SGHAT and CDR2 is FQNNGV. The CDR3 runs 14 residues. Trimming removed 1 base at V and 3 bases at J, with 10 bases between. The CDR3 loop reads CASSLVSRIYEQYF. The CDR3 DNA sequence: TGTGCCAGCAGCTTAGTTAGCCGTATCTACGAGCAGTACTTC.

This chain uses TRBV5-6 with TRBJ2-7; a weak D match, TRBD1 (6 bases). Trimming removed 4 bases from V and 9 bases from J, with 17 bases in between. The CDR3 runs 13 residues. CDR1 is SGHDT and CDR2 is YYEEEE in the germline V gene. The CDR3 sequence: CASSGWTEVRQYF. Written as DNA, the CDR3 is TGTGCCAGCAGCGGGTGGACAGAAGTGAGGCAGTACTTC. Variable domain in full (rest from reference TRBV5-6 and TRBJ2-7): DAGVTQSPTHLIKTRGQQVTLRCSPKSGHDTVSWYQQALGQGPQFIFQYYEEEERQRGNFPDRFSGHQFPNYSSELNVNALLLGDSALYLCASSGWTEVRQYFGPGTRLTVT.

The V call is TRBV5-1, the J call TRBJ1-5; the D gene is possibly TRBD1 (5 bases). CDR1 SGHRS and CDR2 YFSETQ come from the germline V gene. The CDR3 consists of 16 residues. Trimming cost V 4 bases and J 6 bases, with 20 bases left between them. The CDR3 spells CASSPADGGKAQPQHF. The CDR3, as DNA: TGCGCCAGCAGCCCGGCCGACGGGGGGAAAGCTCAGCCCCAGCATTTT.

This clonotype showed up just a few times. The chain links TRBV30 to TRBJ1-2, with 8 bases fitting TRBD1. CDR3 length equals 13 residues. Per germline, CDR1 GTSNPN and CDR2 SVGIG (reference sequence). V lost 1 base, J lost 7 bases, and 5 bases stayed unmatched. The CDR3 nucleotides are TGTGCCTGGAGTGAGCCAGGGGGCGGTGGCTACACCTTC. As protein: CAWSEPGGGGYTF.

The chain carries TRBV6-1 and TRBJ2-7; D perhaps matches TRBD1 (6 bases). The CDR3 is made up of 13 amino acids. Germline assignment: CDR1 MNHNS and CDR2 SASEGT. Trimming removed 5 bases from V and 2 bases from J, with 10 bases in between. The CDR3 protein is CASSQGTPYEQYF. For the CDR3, the DNA is TGTGCCAGCAGTCAAGGGACACCCTACGAGCAGTACTTC.

CDR3 nucleotide sequence: TGTGCCACCAGCAGAGATCACAGCGGGAGGGGGGATGAGCAGTTCTTC. Its protein product is CATSRDHSGRGDEQFF. The chain employs TRBV15 and TRBJ2-1, with TRBD2 identical over 10 bases. The V and J ends lost 0 bases and 8 bases, in that order; junction bases with no gene match: 7. Germline loops: CDR1 LNHNV, CDR2 YYDKDF (reference sequence). The CDR3 length is 16 residues.

Only a few counts were recorded for this clonotype. The chain combines TRBV4-2 with TRBJ2-2; D not resolved. Per the germline V gene, CDR1 is LGHNA and CDR2 is YNFKEQ. CDR3 length: 14 amino acids. Trimming took off 0 bases at V and 5 bases at J, with 7 bases between the two ends. The CDR3 coding sequence is TGTGCCAGCAGCCAAGACCTAGAAACCGGGGAGCTGTTTTTT. Amino acid sequence: CASSQDLETGELFF.

This rearrangement joins TRBV6-2 or TRBV6-3 to TRBJ2-1; D may correspond to TRBD1 or TRBD2 (5 bases each). The ends were cut back, 5 bases at V and 7 bases at J, with 15 bases in the middle. This CDR3 comprises 14 residues. The germline CDR1 and CDR2 sequences are MNHEY and SVGEGT. In DNA form, the CDR3 reads TGTGCCAGCAGTGCAGTCGGGACGGCAAATGAGCAGTTCTTC. This sequence encodes CASSAVGTANEQFF.

The chain couples TRBV7-2 to TRBJ2-1, with a tentative D call TRBD1 (6 bases). CDR1 and CDR2 (germline): SGHTA, FQGNSA. V was trimmed by 0 bases and J by 2 bases, leaving 11 bases between them. The CDR3 is 16 residues long. This CDR3 is CASSLATAGAYNEQFF. In DNA form, the CDR3 reads TGTGCCAGCAGCTTAGCGACGGCAGGGGCCTACAATGAGCAGTTCTTC.

This chain connects TRBV29-1 to TRBJ1-2, with D tentatively TRBD1 (5 bases). V was shortened by 0 bases and J by 7 bases, with 12 bases between the two germline ends. Germline CDR1 is SQVTM and CDR2 is ANQGSEA. The CDR3 is made up of 13 amino acids. The CDR3 coding sequence is TGCAGCGTTGAAGATTGGGGCCCTACTGGCTACACCTTC. Its protein is CSVEDWGPTGYTF.

In its sample, this clonotype was seen a few times. The chain is built from TRBV9 and TRBJ2-4, with a possible D match to TRBD2 (5 bases). The V end was cut by 3 bases, the J end by 6 bases, with 7 bases between. The length of the CDR3 is 12 residues. Germline CDR1 and CDR2: SGDLS and YYNGEE. The CDR3, as DNA: TGTGCCAGCAGCGCCGCGGGAAACATTCAGTACTTC. This codes for CASSAAGNIQYF.

A single count supports this clonotype. The chain employs TRBV11-2 and TRBJ2-1; TRBD1 aligns across 7 bases. The CDR3 extends over 16 amino acids. V lost 5 bases and J lost 4; bases outside the gene matches: 11. Germline V gene lookup returns CDR1 SGHAT and CDR2 FQNNGV. This CDR3 reads CASSVVGQNLYNEQFF. The CDR3 DNA is TGTGCCAGCAGCGTAGTGGGACAGAACCTATACAATGAGCAGTTCTTC.

The V call is TRBV29-1, the J call TRBJ2-7; D might be TRBD1 (7 bases). This CDR3 is 15 amino acids long. Germline values: CDR1 SQVTM, CDR2 ANQGSEA. Trimming stripped 3 bases from V and 4 bases from J, with 19 bases between. The CDR3 DNA follows: TGCAGCGTTGAGTGGGGGGCAGGGACAGATTACGAGCAGTACTTC. Its translation is CSVEWGAGTDYEQYF.

This clonotype was seen only a few times. The chain combines TRBV7-6 with TRBJ2-1; 10 bases fit TRBD2. Germline V gene lookup returns CDR1 SGHVS and CDR2 FNYEAQ. Germline trimming cut 5 bases from V and 5 bases from J; bases unmatched to any gene: 6. The CDR3 runs to 15 residues. CDR3 region: CASSPSGGVHNEQFF. The CDR3 region has the DNA TGTGCCAGCAGCCCCAGCGGGGGGGTGCACAATGAGCAGTTCTTC.

This clonotype showed up just a few times. The chain recombines TRBV3-1 with TRBJ2-1; 10 nucleotides agree with TRBD2. Trimming removed 5 bases from V and 6 bases from J; junction bases left unmatched: 7. Germline V CDR1 and CDR2: LGHDT, YNNKEL (reference sequence). CDR3 length equals 15 residues. The CDR3 DNA sequence: TGTGCCAGCAGCACTAGCGGGATCCGTCCCAATGAGCAGTTCTTC. This sequence encodes CASSTSGIRPNEQFF.

The sample holds many counts of this clonotype. The CDR3 region has the DNA TGCAGCGCCGAGACTGGGCTCGGCACTGAAGCTTTCTTT. Translated: CSAETGLGTEAFF. This chain uses TRBV29-1 with TRBJ1-1; D ambiguous. The CDR3 extends over 13 amino acids. Germline CDR1 and CDR2: SQVTM and ANQGSEA. V lost 7 bases and J lost 4, with 16 bases in between.

V and J are TRBV12-3 or TRBV12-4 and TRBJ2-5; 15 bases are a match to TRBD2. Germline trimming cut 7 bases from V and 5 bases from J; bases unmatched to any gene: 8. This CDR3 contains 16 residues. CDR3 in amino acids: CASNGLAGGPWETQYF. The CDR3 nucleotides read TGTGCCAGCAACGGACTAGCGGGGGGGCCTTGGGAGACCCAGTACTTC.

This clonotype was observed a few times. This rearrangement joins TRBV9 to TRBJ2-2; no reliable D call. The length of the CDR3 is 15 residues. The ends were cut back, 0 bases at V and 2 bases at J, with 8 bases in the middle. Germline V CDR1 and CDR2: SGDLS, YYNGEE. For the CDR3, the DNA is TGTGCCAGCAGCGTAGCTACGTCAAACACCGGGGAGCTGTTTTTT. Translating gives CASSVATSNTGELFF.

In its sample, this clonotype was seen many times. The CDR3 coding sequence is TGTGCCAGCAGTTTAGTAGGGGCCGCGGGGGCCAAAGAGACCCAGTACTTC. Its translation is CASSLVGAAGAKETQYF. The chain couples TRBV12-3 or TRBV12-4 to TRBJ2-5; D is perhaps TRBD2 (7 bases). The CDR3 consists of 17 residues. V lost 1 base, J lost 3 bases, and 18 bases lay in between.

The chain links TRBV4-1 to TRBJ1-4; no clear D gene. Germline lookup yields CDR1 MGHRA and CDR2 YSYEKL. This CDR3 is built from 15 residues. Trimming removed 9 bases from V and 2 bases from J, with 16 bases in between. CDR3 DNA sequence: TGCGCCAGTACACGAGCGGCATCCACTAATGAAAAACTGTTTTTT. It codes for CASTRAASTNEKLFF.

This chain uses TRBV15 with TRBJ2-1; D ambiguous. V lost 0 bases, J lost 7 bases, and 13 bases lay in between. The length of the CDR3 is 15 residues. From germline, CDR1 is LNHNV and CDR2 YYDKDF (reference sequence). The chain's CDR3 is CATSRDRPQGNEQFF. The DNA of the CDR3 is TGTGCCACCAGCAGAGATCGGCCCCAAGGTAATGAGCAGTTCTTC.